This entry lists 21 T cell receptor beta chains sequenced from one sample in a study of T cell responses to AZD1222 COVID-19 vaccine (dated by TCRdb to the early 2020s). This sample's time point label indicates: about 28 days (+/-7) after the second vaccine dose. Per the publication, the treatment or condition label means: meningococcal conjugate vaccine given as trial control. Library prep was done by the immunoSEQ multiplex PCR assay. The immuneACCESS repertoire file appears here via TCRdb, limited to in-frame rearrangements. These files lack a portion of the clones; in checked studies, under half of the deficit traces to unresolved V genes, and the cause of the others is not known. The table for this sample lists approximately 210,000 clones; about 95% of them were counted only once. Around 1.7% of the sample goes to the ten largest clones. Specimen: peripheral blood, collected 28 days after the second dose of the MenACWY control vaccine. Receptor source: an adult who received the MenACWY meningococcal vaccine as a control.

V is TRBV29-1 and J is TRBJ1-1; D is undetermined. Germline CDR1 and CDR2: SQVTM and ANQGSEA. With 6 bases removed from V and 1 base from J, the gap between germline ends came to 12 bases. The CDR3 extends over 13 amino acids. The chain's CDR3 is CSVEDGSNTEAFF. The CDR3 DNA follows: TGCAGCGTCGAGGACGGATCGAACACTGAAGCTTTCTTT. The variable domain in full, completed from reference TRBV29-1 and TRBJ1-1, reads SAVISQKPSRDICQRGTSLTIQCQVDSQVTMMFWYRQQPGQSLTLIATANQGSEATYESGFVIDKFPISRPNLTFSTLTVSNMSPEDSSIYLCSVEDGSNTEAFFGQGTRLTVV.

The chain joins TRBV9 to TRBJ2-1; 11 bases map to TRBD1. This CDR3 comprises 15 residues. CDR1 and CDR2 (germline): SGDLS, YYNGEE. Trimming at V came to 4 bases and at J to 7 bases, leaving 7 bases not matched to a gene. CDR3 nucleotide sequence: TGTGCCAGCAGCACCCGGGACAGGGGGGGAAATGAGCAGTTCTTC. As protein: CASSTRDRGGNEQFF.

This chain links TRBV12-3 or TRBV12-4 with TRBJ1-1, with D unclear. The CDR3 loop spans 13 amino acids. V shed 3 bases and J shed 3 bases, with 8 bases lying between them. The CDR3 spells CASSLFRDTEAFF. The DNA for the CDR3 is TGTGCCAGCAGTTTGTTCCGGGACACTGAAGCTTTCTTT.

The rearrangement links TRBV7-9 to TRBJ2-2, with D unresolved. Looked up from germline, CDR1 is SEHNR and CDR2 is FQNEAQ (reference sequence). Trimming stripped 0 bases from V and 0 bases from J, with 11 bases between. CDR3 size: 17 residues. CDR3 region: CASSLAIQSANTGELFF. The CDR3 DNA follows: TGTGCCAGCAGCTTAGCTATCCAAAGCGCGAACACCGGGGAGCTGTTTTTT.

This chain joins TRBV30 and TRBJ1-5, with D possibly TRBD1 on 5 matching bases. The germline gives CDR1 GTSNPN, CDR2 SVGIG (reference sequence). The CDR3 runs 14 residues. The V gene lost 4 bases and the J gene lost 5 bases, with 15 bases spanning the gap. The CDR3 region is CAWTTKGWDQPQHF. The CDR3 DNA reads as TGTGCCTGGACCACCAAGGGGTGGGATCAGCCCCAGCATTTT.

The chain uses TRBV12-3 or TRBV12-4 and TRBJ1-2; no firm D call. CDR3 size: 13 residues. The germline V and J ends were trimmed by 1 base and 2 bases, with 5 bases remaining between them. The DNA for the CDR3 is TGTGCCAGCAGTTTAGAAAGAAACTATGGCTACACCTTC. It specifies CASSLERNYGYTF.

The chain recombines TRBV6-5 with TRBJ1-1; 8 nucleotides align to TRBD1. Germline V CDR1 and CDR2: MNHEY, SVGAGI. This CDR3 is 14 amino acids long. The J segment lost 4 bases and the V segment lost 6 bases, leaving 7 bases of the junction unmatched. The CDR3 coding sequence is TGTGCCAGCAGCGCAGGGGGCGGGGGCACTGAAGCTTTCTTT. Translating gives CASSAGGGGTEAFF.

The chain couples TRBV6-5 to TRBJ2-2; D unclear. The germline gives CDR1 MNHEY, CDR2 SVGAGI. The CDR3 has 15 amino acids. The V end was cut by 2 bases, the J end by 1 base, with 8 bases between. The CDR3 region has the DNA TGTGCCAGCAGTTACAAGCCAGTGAACACCGGGGAGCTGTTTTTT. It specifies CASSYKPVNTGELFF.

The CDR3: CASSLVGSGELFF. The CDR3 DNA is TGTGCCAGCAGCTTAGTCGGGTCCGGGGAGCTGTTTTTT. The V gene is TRBV7-3, the J gene TRBJ2-2; D is uncertain. Trimming stripped 2 bases from V and 6 bases from J, with 7 bases between. The CDR3 runs to 13 residues. Germline CDR1 is SGHTA and CDR2 is FQGTGA.

The chain couples TRBV2 to TRBJ1-6; perhaps TRBD1 as D (5 bases). The CDR3 spans 15 residues. CDR1 and CDR2 (germline): SNHLY, FYNNEI. Trimming took off 3 bases at V and 9 bases at J, with 15 bases between the two ends. The CDR3 nucleotides read TGTGCCAGCAGTGATGAGGGACCTCCGGGTTCACCCCTCCACTTT. Translation gives CASSDEGPPGSPLHF.

V and J are TRBV10-2 and TRBJ2-7; maybe TRBD2 (6 bases). There are 15 residues in the CDR3. Germline V gives CDR1 WSHSY, CDR2 SAAADI. V lost 0 bases and J 2 bases, leaving 11 bases between the germline ends. In DNA form, the CDR3 reads TGCGCCAGCAGTGAGTCAAGGACTAATCCCTACGAGCAGTACTTC. This sequence encodes CASSESRTNPYEQYF.

This chain uses TRBV6-5 with TRBJ1-3; D unclear. The CDR3 has 13 amino acids. CDR1 and CDR2 (germline): MNHEY, SVGAGI. V was cut by 6 bases and J by 4 bases, with 10 bases left in between. CDR3 DNA sequence: TGTGCCAGCAGACGGGGAGCAGGAAACACCATATATTTT. This sequence encodes CASRRGAGNTIYF.

This chain uses TRBV19 with TRBJ1-5, with no clear D. Germline V gene lookup returns CDR1 LNHDA and CDR2 SQIVND (reference sequence). The CDR3 consists of 14 residues. V lost 7 bases and J 7 bases, leaving 17 bases between the germline ends. This chain's CDR3 is CASKGPELGQPQHF. In DNA, the CDR3 is TGTGCCAGTAAGGGCCCCGAGTTGGGACAGCCCCAGCATTTT.

V is TRBV9 and J is TRBJ2-5; D is tentatively TRBD1 or TRBD2 (5 bases each). This CDR3 comprises 14 residues. Germline V CDR1 and CDR2: SGDLS, YYNGEE. With 0 bases removed from V and 3 bases from J, the gap between germline ends came to 9 bases. As DNA, the CDR3 is TGTGCCAGCAGCGTAGGTGTGGGGGAAGAGACCCAGTACTTC. Translated, it gives CASSVGVGEETQYF.

The CDR3 DNA reads as TGTGCCAGCAGTTCCCGTCCGGGACAGGGCGGAAACACCATATATTTT. Translated: CASSSRPGQGGNTIYF. This chain uses TRBV27 with TRBJ1-3, with 9 bases fitting TRBD1. The V gene end was trimmed by 4 bases and the J gene end by 4 bases; junction bases not matched to a gene: 8. CDR1 is MNHEY, CDR2 SMNVEV, per germline (reference sequence). This CDR3 is built from 16 residues.

The V gene is TRBV6-5, the J gene TRBJ1-5; no reliable D call. The CDR3 spans 13 residues. From germline, CDR1 is MNHEY and CDR2 SVGAGI. Trimming took off 9 bases at V and 6 bases at J, with 15 bases between the two ends. CDR3 nucleotide sequence: TGTGCCAGTAATGACCATGCGGGTCAGCCCCAGCATTTT. Its translation: CASNDHAGQPQHF.

Points on this clone: Mismatch with germline at one junction end may stem from a read error. The chain links TRBV20-1 to TRBJ2-4, with 9 bases fitting TRBD1. In germline, CDR1 is DFQATT, CDR2 SNEGSKA (reference sequence). CDR3 length equals 11 residues. The CDR3 is CSARDGQGLGF. CDR3 DNA: TGCAGTGCTAGAGATGGACAGGGGCTGGGATTC.

This clone was seen just once. The chain recombines TRBV2 with TRBJ1-6; perhaps TRBD1 as D (5 bases). CDR1 SNHLY and CDR2 FYNNEI come from the germline V gene. The germline V and J ends were trimmed by 8 bases and 10 bases, with 12 bases remaining between them. This CDR3 is built from 12 residues. In DNA form, the CDR3 reads TGTGCCAGCGACAGATTTGGATCACCCCTCCACTTT. This encodes CASDRFGSPLHF.

Written as DNA, the CDR3 is TGTGCCAGCAGTGAGCACGCATCACCCCTCCACTTT. Amino acids: CASSEHASPLHF. This sequence joins TRBV2 and TRBJ1-6; D is unresolved. This CDR3 region has 12 residues. CDR1 SNHLY and CDR2 FYNNEI come from the germline V gene. V shed 3 bases and J shed 10 bases, with 7 bases lying between them.

This rearrangement joins TRBV19 to TRBJ2-3; D uncertain. The CDR3 is 12 residues long. CDR1 is LNHDA, CDR2 SQIVND, per germline (reference sequence). V was pared by 6 bases and J by 6 bases, with 10 bases between. The CDR3 DNA is TGTGCCAGTAGCACTGGGCCGGATACGCAGTATTTT. Translating it yields CASSTGPDTQYF.

The rearrangement uses TRBV4-2 and TRBJ2-2; 7 bases line up with TRBD2. Germline lookup yields CDR1 LGHNA and CDR2 YNFKEQ. The CDR3 is 14 residues long. V was clipped by 0 bases and J by 7 bases; unmatched bases: 2. The CDR3 protein is CASSQDSGYGELFF. CDR3 nucleotide sequence: TGTGCCAGCAGCCAAGATAGCGGGTACGGGGAGCTGTTTTTT.